What follows is one TCR beta chain and its context. Per the germline V gene, CDR1 is SGHDT and CDR2 is YYEEEE. The CDR3 is made up of 12 amino acids. Trimming stripped 4 bases from V and 4 bases from J, with 8 bases between. This sample was included in a study of cytomegalovirus exposure and HLA in healthy donors. PCR primers comprised 60 Vbeta and 13 Jbeta primers. Profiled with immunoSEQ multiplex PCR; TCRdb holds only in-frame clones, not every one. The data contain tens of thousands of clones, roughly 76% of them singletons. The sample taken for sequencing was PBMCs. The sequence derives from a woman aged 40-49 years in good health and CMV-seropositive. This chain links TRBV5-6 with TRBJ1-2, with D possibly being TRBD1 (5 bases). CDR3 amino acids: CASSPGGYGYTF. In DNA form, the CDR3 reads TGTGCCAGCAGCCCCGGGGGCTATGGCTACACCTTC.